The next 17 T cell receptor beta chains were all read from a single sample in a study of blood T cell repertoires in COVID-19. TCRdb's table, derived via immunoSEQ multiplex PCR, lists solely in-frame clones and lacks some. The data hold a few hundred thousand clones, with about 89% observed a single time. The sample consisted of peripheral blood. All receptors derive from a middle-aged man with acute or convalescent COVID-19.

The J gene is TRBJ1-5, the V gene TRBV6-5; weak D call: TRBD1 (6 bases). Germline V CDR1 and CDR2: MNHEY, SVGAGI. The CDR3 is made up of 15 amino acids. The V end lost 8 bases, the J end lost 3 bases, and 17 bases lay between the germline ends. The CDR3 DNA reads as TGTGCCAGCCTTCTAATGAGACAGGCCAATCAGCCCCAGCATTTT. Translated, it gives CASLLMRQANQPQHF.

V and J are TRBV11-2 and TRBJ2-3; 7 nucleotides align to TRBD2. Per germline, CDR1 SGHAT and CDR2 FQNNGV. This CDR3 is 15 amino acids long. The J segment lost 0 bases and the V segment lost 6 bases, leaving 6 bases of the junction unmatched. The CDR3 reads CASSRGVRSTDTQYF. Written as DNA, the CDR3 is TGTGCCAGCAGTCGGGGGGTGAGGAGCACAGATACGCAGTATTTT. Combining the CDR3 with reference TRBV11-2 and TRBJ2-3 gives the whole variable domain EAGVAQSPRYKIIEKRQSVAFWCNPISGHATLYWYQQILGQGPKLLIQFQNNGVVDDSQLPKDRFSAERLKGVDSTLKIQPAKLEDSAVYLCASSRGVRSTDTQYFGPGTRLTVL.

The CDR3 bases are TGTGCCAGTGCCGAGCGGGGGGATACAGATACGCAGTATTTT. Its protein is CASAERGDTDTQYF. V gene TRBV19 combines with J gene TRBJ2-3; TRBD2 matches at 9 bases. After removal of 8 bases from V and 3 bases from J, the junction contained 6 bases not matched to a gene. Per the germline V gene, CDR1 is LNHDA and CDR2 is SQIVND (reference sequence). This CDR3 spans 14 amino acids.

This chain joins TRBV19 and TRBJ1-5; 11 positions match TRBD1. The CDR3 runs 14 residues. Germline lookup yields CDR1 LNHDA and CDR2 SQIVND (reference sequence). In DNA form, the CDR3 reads TGTGGGACAGGGGGCGATCTGAGCAATCAGCCCCAGCATTTT. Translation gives CGTGGDLSNQPQHF. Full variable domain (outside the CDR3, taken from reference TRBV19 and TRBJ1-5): DGGITQSPKYLFRKEGQNVTLSCEQNLNHDAMYWYRQDPGQGLRLIYYSQIVNDFQKGDIAEGYSVSREKKESFPLTVTSAQKNPTAFYLCGTGGDLSNQPQHFGDGTRLSIL.

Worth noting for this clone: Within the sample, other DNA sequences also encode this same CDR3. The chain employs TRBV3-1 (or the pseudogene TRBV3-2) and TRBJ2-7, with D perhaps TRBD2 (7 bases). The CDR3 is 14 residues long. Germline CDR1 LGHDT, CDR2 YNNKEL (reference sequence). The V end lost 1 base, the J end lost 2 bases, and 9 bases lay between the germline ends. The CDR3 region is CASSQAGGPYEQYF. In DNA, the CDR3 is TGTGCCAGCAGCCAAGCCGGGGGGCCCTACGAGCAGTACTTC.

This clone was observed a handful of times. CDR3 protein: CASSLGQINTEAFF. In nucleotides, the CDR3 is TGTGCCAGCAGCTTGGGACAGATAAACACTGAAGCTTTCTTT. The chain couples TRBV7-9 to TRBJ1-1; 7 bases agree with TRBD1. V lost 3 bases, J lost 2 bases, and 3 bases stayed unmatched. The CDR3 sequence is 14 residues long. CDR1 SEHNR and CDR2 FQNEAQ come from the germline V gene (reference sequence).

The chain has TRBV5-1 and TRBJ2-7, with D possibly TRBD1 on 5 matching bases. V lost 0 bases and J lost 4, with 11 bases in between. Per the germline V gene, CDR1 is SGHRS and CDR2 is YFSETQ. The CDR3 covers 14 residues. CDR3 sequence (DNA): TGCGCCAGCAGCTTGGTTCAGTCAGGGTACGAGCAGTACTTC. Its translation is CASSLVQSGYEQYF.

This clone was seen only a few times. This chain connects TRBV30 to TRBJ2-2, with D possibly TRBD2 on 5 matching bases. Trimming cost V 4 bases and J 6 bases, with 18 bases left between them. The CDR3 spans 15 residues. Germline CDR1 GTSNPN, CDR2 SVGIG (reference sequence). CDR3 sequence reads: CAWKTLPLGAGELFF. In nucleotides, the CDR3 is TGTGCCTGGAAAACACTGCCCCTCGGGGCCGGGGAGCTGTTTTTT.

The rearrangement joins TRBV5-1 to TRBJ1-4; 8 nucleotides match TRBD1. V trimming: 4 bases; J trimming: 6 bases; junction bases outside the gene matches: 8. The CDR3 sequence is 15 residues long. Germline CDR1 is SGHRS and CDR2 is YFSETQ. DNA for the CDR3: TGCGCCAGCAGCCCCCGGACAGGGAGGGATGAAAAACTGTTTTTT. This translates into CASSPRTGRDEKLFF.

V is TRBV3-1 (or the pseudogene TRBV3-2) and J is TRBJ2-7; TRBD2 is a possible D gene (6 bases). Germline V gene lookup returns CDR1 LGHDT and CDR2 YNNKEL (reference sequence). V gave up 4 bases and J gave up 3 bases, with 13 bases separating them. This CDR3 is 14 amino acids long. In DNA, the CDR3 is TGTGCCAGCAGCCGCGGGGCGTATCTCTACGAGCAGTACTTC. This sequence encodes CASSRGAYLYEQYF.

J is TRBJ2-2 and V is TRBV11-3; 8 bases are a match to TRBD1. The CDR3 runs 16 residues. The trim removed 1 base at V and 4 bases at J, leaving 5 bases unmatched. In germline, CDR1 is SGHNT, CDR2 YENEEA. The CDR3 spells CASSLVETGATGELFF. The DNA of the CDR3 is TGTGCCAGCAGCTTAGTAGAGACAGGGGCCACCGGGGAGCTGTTTTTT.

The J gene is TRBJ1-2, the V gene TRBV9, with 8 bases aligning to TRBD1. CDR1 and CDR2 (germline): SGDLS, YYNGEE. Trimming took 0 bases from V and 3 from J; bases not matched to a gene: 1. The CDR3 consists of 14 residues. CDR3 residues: CASSVAGGDYGYTF. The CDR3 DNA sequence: TGTGCCAGCAGCGTAGCAGGGGGCGACTATGGCTACACCTTC.

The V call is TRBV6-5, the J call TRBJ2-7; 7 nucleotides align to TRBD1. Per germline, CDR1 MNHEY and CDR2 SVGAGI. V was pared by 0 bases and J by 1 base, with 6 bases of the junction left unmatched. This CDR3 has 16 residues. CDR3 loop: CASSYSWDSWSYEQYF. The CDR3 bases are TGTGCCAGCAGTTACTCCTGGGACAGCTGGTCCTACGAGCAGTACTTC.

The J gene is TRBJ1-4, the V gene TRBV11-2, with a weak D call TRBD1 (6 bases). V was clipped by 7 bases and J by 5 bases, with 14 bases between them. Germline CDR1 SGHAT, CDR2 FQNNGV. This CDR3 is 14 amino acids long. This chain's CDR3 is CASTQRGGNEKLFF. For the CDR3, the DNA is TGTGCCAGCACCCAACGAGGGGGAAATGAAAAACTGTTTTTT.

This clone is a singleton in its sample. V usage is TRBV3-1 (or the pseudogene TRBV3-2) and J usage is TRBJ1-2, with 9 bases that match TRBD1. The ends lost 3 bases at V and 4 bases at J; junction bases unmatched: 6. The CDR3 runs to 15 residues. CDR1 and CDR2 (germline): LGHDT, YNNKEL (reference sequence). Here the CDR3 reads CASSHLDRGPYGYTF. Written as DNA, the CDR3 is TGTGCCAGCAGCCATTTGGACAGGGGCCCCTATGGCTACACCTTC.

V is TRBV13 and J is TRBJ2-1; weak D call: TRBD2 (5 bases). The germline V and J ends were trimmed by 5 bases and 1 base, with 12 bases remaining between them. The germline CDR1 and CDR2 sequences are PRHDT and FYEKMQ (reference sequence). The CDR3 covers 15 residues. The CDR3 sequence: CASSPGRGSYNEQFF. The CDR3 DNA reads TGTGCCAGCAGCCCCGGACGGGGATCCTACAATGAGCAGTTCTTC.

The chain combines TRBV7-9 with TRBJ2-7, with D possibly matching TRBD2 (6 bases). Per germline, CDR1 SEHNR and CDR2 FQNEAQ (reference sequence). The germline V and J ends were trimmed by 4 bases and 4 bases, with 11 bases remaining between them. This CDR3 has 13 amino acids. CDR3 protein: CASSSGLLYEQYF. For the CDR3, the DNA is TGTGCCAGCAGCTCGGGACTGCTTTACGAGCAGTACTTC.